This TCR beta chain was sequenced for a study of blood T cell repertoires in COVID-19. TCRdb keeps only in-frame clones here, not all; method: immunoSEQ multiplex PCR. The table shows around 140,000 clones, with about nine tenths occurring only once. Germline CDR1 SGHRS, CDR2 YFSETQ. This CDR3 contains 14 residues. J lost 7 bases, V lost 0 bases, and 5 bases had no gene match. The rearrangement joins TRBV5-1 to TRBJ1-1, with 8 bases matching TRBD1. Sequenced material: PBMCs or T cells enriched from blood (not recorded which). The clonotype was recovered from a man aged 50 to 59 who had recovered from COVID-19. For the CDR3, the DNA is TGCGCCAGCAGCTTGGACCCGGGACAGGTTGAAGCTTTCTTT. Protein product: CASSLDPGQVEAFF.